These 29 T cell receptor beta chains were sequenced from one sample in a study of identical twins. TCRdb re-called the 5' RACE reads through MiXCR, storing one row per CDR3 protein. The sample lists 200,000 to 250,000 distinct CDR3 sequences, 7% to 8.5% seen once, with roughly 5% in the top ten. The sample was also linked to a second study, of yellow fever vaccine responses in identical twins.

Sequenced input: CD8+ T cells sorted from blood. The receptors here all came from a woman between 18 and 29 years old in good health.

The V gene is TRBV20-1, the J gene TRBJ2-1, with 14 bases lining up with TRBD2. Trimming took 4 bases from V and 4 from J; bases not matched to a gene: 9. Germline loops: CDR1 DFQATT, CDR2 SNEGSKA (reference sequence). This CDR3 comprises 17 residues. CDR3 sequence: CSATGRLAGGPYNEQFF. CDR3 nucleotides: TGCAGTGCTACCGGCCGACTAGCGGGGGGGCCGTACAATGAGCAGTTCTTC.

This clonotype was recorded many times. The chain recombines TRBV6-1 with TRBJ2-2; a weak D match, TRBD1 (6 bases). Germline lookup yields CDR1 MNHNS and CDR2 SASEGT. The CDR3 spans 13 residues. V lost 5 bases, J lost 5 bases, and 9 bases lay in between. CDR3 nucleotide sequence: TGTGCCAGCAGTCCAGGACAGACCGGGGAGCTGTTTTTT. Protein sequence: CASSPGQTGELFF.

This clonotype occurred a few times. J is TRBJ2-3 and V is TRBV15; TRBD2 is a possible D gene (5 bases). CDR1 is LNHNV and CDR2 is YYDKDF in the germline V gene (reference sequence). This CDR3 spans 15 amino acids. V lost 3 bases to trimming and J lost 3 bases, with 13 bases between them. The DNA of the CDR3 is TGTGCCACCAGCAGCAAACCCGGGGTGACAGATACGCAGTATTTT. The encoded protein is CATSSKPGVTDTQYF.

This clonotype was seen many times. The chain carries TRBV6-1 and TRBJ2-1; D ambiguous. This CDR3 has 15 residues. V shed 6 bases and J shed 6 bases, with 18 bases lying between them. The germline V gene encodes CDR1 MNHNS and CDR2 SASEGT. The CDR3 loop reads CASSFPPDGRNEQFF. The DNA for the CDR3 is TGTGCCAGCAGCTTCCCCCCGGACGGTCGCAATGAGCAGTTCTTC.

This clonotype was counted only a few times. The rearrangement uses TRBV5-1 and TRBJ2-1; 9 bases fit TRBD2. The CDR3 is made up of 15 amino acids. Germline-derived CDR1 and CDR2 are SGHRS and YFSETQ. The ends lost 0 bases at V and 8 bases at J; junction bases unmatched: 6. The CDR3 bases are TGCGCCAGCAGCTTGGTGAGCGGGAGGTCGGATGAGCAGTTCTTC. This sequence encodes CASSLVSGRSDEQFF.

Many counts were recorded for this clonotype. V gene TRBV7-9 combines with J gene TRBJ1-2, with TRBD1 matching 7 bases. The CDR3 loop spans 17 amino acids. Germline lookup yields CDR1 SEHNR and CDR2 FQNEAQ (reference sequence). With 5 bases clipped from V and 2 bases from J, the junction kept 14 bases outside the gene matches. CDR3: CASSQTIEGAENYGYTF. Here the CDR3 DNA reads TGTGCCAGCAGCCAAACCATCGAGGGGGCGGAAAACTATGGCTACACCTTC.

This clonotype has more than one count but fewer than ten. V gene TRBV5-1 combines with J gene TRBJ2-2, with D possibly called TRBD1 or TRBD2 (5 bases each). Germline CDR1 reads SGHRS; CDR2 reads YFSETQ. The CDR3 runs to 15 residues. V was trimmed by 9 bases and J by 8 bases, leaving 23 bases between them. CDR3 amino acids: CATCEFPGPTGELFF. CDR3 DNA: TGCGCCACCTGTGAGTTCCCGGGGCCTACAGGGGAGCTGTTTTTT.

This clonotype appeared many times. The chain employs TRBV12-3 or TRBV12-4 and TRBJ2-5; D gene unclear. This CDR3 spans 16 amino acids. V dropped 0 bases and J dropped 2 bases, with 13 bases sitting between them. CDR3 sequence: CASSLAGALGQETQYF. The CDR3 nucleotides are TGTGCCAGCAGTTTAGCGGGCGCACTGGGGCAAGAGACCCAGTACTTC.

In its sample, this clonotype was seen many times. V gene TRBV10-3 combines with J gene TRBJ2-1; 7 bases line up with TRBD1. V gave up 11 bases and J gave up 4 bases; unmatched junction bases: 5. This CDR3 is built from 12 residues. Germline-derived CDR1 and CDR2 are ENHRY and SYGVKD. CDR3 protein: CAAGTVYNEQFF. CDR3 nucleotides: TGTGCCGCCGGGACAGTTTACAATGAGCAGTTCTTC.

The chain employs TRBV2 and TRBJ2-7; 8 bases map to TRBD2. CDR1 SNHLY and CDR2 FYNNEI come from the germline V gene. The CDR3 covers 15 residues. V shed 6 bases, J shed 4 bases, and the junction held 11 bases outside the gene matches. This chain's CDR3 is CASRVAGTDAYEQYF. Written as DNA, the CDR3 is TGTGCCAGCAGAGTAGCGGGAACCGACGCTTACGAGCAGTACTTC.

The chain employs TRBV7-8 and TRBJ2-3; a possible D gene is TRBD2 (6 bases). Germline V gives CDR1 SGHVS, CDR2 FQNEAQ. This CDR3 spans 15 amino acids. Trimming cost V 5 bases and J 0 bases, with 12 bases left between them. CDR3 nucleotide sequence: TGTGCCAGCAGCCCCGTGGGGAGGAGCACAGATACGCAGTATTTT. As protein: CASSPVGRSTDTQYF.

This chain connects TRBV20-1 to TRBJ2-1; 12 bases agree with TRBD2. The length of the CDR3 is 17 residues. CDR1 is DFQATT and CDR2 is SNEGSKA in the germline V gene (reference sequence). V was pared by 3 bases and J by 8 bases, with 14 bases of the junction left unmatched. The CDR3 sequence: CSASWLAGGGPYDEQFF. The CDR3 region has the DNA TGCAGTGCTAGCTGGCTAGCGGGAGGGGGACCGTATGATGAGCAGTTCTTC.

This clonotype occurred a few times. This chain uses TRBV4-2 with TRBJ2-7, with 7 bases lining up with TRBD2. Germline-derived CDR1 and CDR2 are LGHNA and YNFKEQ. This CDR3 is built from 16 residues. J gave up 3 bases and V 2 bases, and 10 bases lay outside the gene matches. CDR3 nucleotide sequence: TGTGCCAGCAGCCAATCTGCTAGCGGAACATACTACGAGCAGTACTTC. Its protein product is CASSQSASGTYYEQYF.

This clonotype was seen a handful of times. The chain recombines TRBV7-2 with TRBJ2-7; D is ambiguous. V was clipped by 5 bases and J by 3 bases, with 14 bases between them. The length of the CDR3 is 14 residues. Germline CDR1 reads SGHTA; CDR2 reads FQGNSA. The CDR3 sequence: CASSEDGPYYEQYF. As DNA, the CDR3 is TGTGCCAGCAGCGAAGACGGGCCGTACTACGAGCAGTACTTC. Variable domain in full (rest from reference TRBV7-2 and TRBJ2-7): GAGVSQSPSNKVTEKGKDVELRCDPISGHTALYWYRQSLGQGLEFLIYFQGNSAPDKSGLPSDRFSAERTGGSVSTLTIQRTQQEDSAVYLCASSEDGPYYEQYFGPGTRLTVT.

This clonotype has only a few counts. This chain links TRBV9 with TRBJ2-1, with D tentatively TRBD1 or TRBD2 (5 bases each). The CDR3 has 12 residues. V was shortened by 0 bases and J by 10 bases, with 8 bases between the two germline ends. Germline-derived CDR1 and CDR2 are SGDLS and YYNGEE. CDR3 region: CASSVGDQEQFF. The CDR3 DNA is TGTGCCAGCAGCGTAGGGGACCAGGAGCAGTTCTTC.

This clonotype appeared many times. The genes are TRBV27 and TRBJ2-1; D uncertain. CDR1 MNHEY and CDR2 SMNVEV come from the germline V gene (reference sequence). V lost 5 bases, J lost 10 bases, and 15 bases lay in between. The length of the CDR3 is 13 residues. CDR3 nucleotide sequence: TGTGCCAGCAGTACCCGCCCCACCAACGAGCAGTTCTTC. It yields the protein CASSTRPTNEQFF.

The chain carries TRBV28 and TRBJ2-3; 12 bases line up with TRBD1. V shed 4 bases and J 5 bases; nucleotides not matched to a gene: 7. This CDR3 region has 16 residues. Germline loops: CDR1 MDHEN, CDR2 SYDVKM. CDR3 amino acids: CASSSGTGGFRDTQYF. The CDR3 DNA follows: TGTGCCAGCAGTTCCGGGACAGGGGGCTTCAGAGATACGCAGTATTTT. Supplemented by reference TRBV28 and TRBJ2-3, the full variable domain reads DVKVTQSSRYLVKRTGEKVFLECVQDMDHENMFWYRQDPGLGLRLIYFSYDVKMKEKGDIPEGYSVSREKKERFSLILESASTNQTSMYLCASSSGTGGFRDTQYFGPGTRLTVL.

This clonotype was counted between two and nine times. CDR3 bases: TGTGCCAGCAGCCGTGGTCTTCAATCGGCTTTCTTT. Amino acids: CASSRGLQSAFF. The V and J genes are TRBV7-9 and TRBJ1-1, with D hard to call. This CDR3 contains 12 residues. Per germline, CDR1 SEHNR and CDR2 FQNEAQ (reference sequence). V gave up 5 bases and J gave up 11 bases, with 15 bases separating them.

The chain links TRBV15 to TRBJ2-7, with D perhaps assigned TRBD1 or TRBD2 (6 bases each). V lost 8 bases to trimming and J lost 0 bases, with 26 bases between them. This CDR3 is 18 amino acids long. Germline-derived CDR1 and CDR2 are LNHNV and YYDKDF (reference sequence). This chain's CDR3 is CATDDGGHNEKSSYEQYF. DNA for the CDR3: TGTGCCACCGACGACGGGGGACATAACGAAAAGAGCTCCTACGAGCAGTACTTC.

Only a few counts were recorded for this clonotype. The gene calls are TRBV7-9 and TRBJ2-3; TRBD2 is a possible D gene (6 bases). The CDR3 contains 15 residues. The V gene's germline CDR1 is SEHNR and CDR2 FQNEAQ (reference sequence). Trimming cost V 6 bases and J 3 bases, with 16 bases left between them. The DNA of the CDR3 is TGTGCCAGCAGACGTAGCGGCGGCTTTACAGATACGCAGTATTTT. Protein product: CASRRSGGFTDTQYF.

This clonotype is a singleton in its sample. The chain joins TRBV12-3 or TRBV12-4 to TRBJ1-2; no firm D call. V was shortened by 5 bases and J by 8 bases, with 21 bases between the two germline ends. The CDR3 runs 15 residues. CDR3 in amino acids: CASSREMGFRWGYTF. DNA for the CDR3: TGTGCCAGCAGTCGGGAGATGGGGTTCAGATGGGGCTACACCTTC.

The V call is TRBV2, the J call TRBJ2-7; D not resolved. In germline, CDR1 is SNHLY, CDR2 FYNNEI. This CDR3 comprises 11 residues. V lost 10 bases to trimming and J lost 9 bases, with 16 bases between them. This CDR3 is CATPDGFGQYV. The CDR3 DNA reads TGTGCCACCCCGGATGGATTCGGGCAGTACGTC.

This rearrangement joins TRBV3-1 to TRBJ1-6; no clear D gene. V lost 0 bases and J lost 14, with 14 bases in between. The germline gives CDR1 LGHDT, CDR2 YNNKEL (reference sequence). The length of the CDR3 is 14 residues. The CDR3 here is CASSQDGVRSSLHF. CDR3 DNA sequence: TGTGCCAGCAGCCAAGATGGAGTGCGGTCATCCCTCCACTTT.

There are a few counts of this clonotype. V is TRBV27 and J is TRBJ2-7, with D possibly being TRBD2 (5 bases). In germline, CDR1 is MNHEY, CDR2 SMNVEV (reference sequence). The V gene lost 5 bases and the J gene lost 12 bases, with 14 bases spanning the gap. The CDR3 is 11 amino acids. The CDR3 here is CASSVGVFAYF. CDR3 bases: TGTGCCAGCAGTGTCGGGGTTTTCGCGTACTTC.

Ten or more counts support this clonotype. J is TRBJ2-6 and V is TRBV28; D unclear. Trimming shortened V by 3 bases and J by 1 base, and 7 bases separated the two germline ends. The CDR3 sequence is 15 residues long. The germline V gene encodes CDR1 MDHEN and CDR2 SYDVKM. Written as DNA, the CDR3 is TGTGCCAGCAGTTTGGTTGGATCTGGGGCCAACGTCCTGACTTTC. Translating it yields CASSLVGSGANVLTF.

This clonotype was counted only a few times. The chain carries TRBV18 and TRBJ1-2; 8 positions match TRBD1. Germline-derived CDR1 and CDR2 are KGHSH and LQKENI. The CDR3 is 15 amino acids. V shed 8 bases, J shed 2 bases, and the junction held 10 bases outside the gene matches. CDR3 bases: TGTGCCAGCCGACTACCAGGGGGCCCCAACTATGGCTACACCTTC. This translates into CASRLPGGPNYGYTF. Full variable domain (missing parts from reference TRBV18 and TRBJ1-2): NAGVMQNPRHLVRRRGQEARLRCSPMKGHSHVYWYRQLPEEGLKFMVYLQKENIIDESGMPKERFSAEFPKEGPSILRIQQVVRGDSAAYFCASRLPGGPNYGYTFGSGTRLTVV.

This clonotype was detected a few times. The CDR3 nucleotides read TGTGCCAGCAGCACACTAGCGGGAGGGTATGAGCAGTTCTTC. The encoded protein is CASSTLAGGYEQFF. The chain carries TRBV13 and TRBJ2-1; 13 nucleotides line up with TRBD2. The J segment lost 8 bases and the V segment lost 5 bases, leaving 3 bases of the junction unmatched. The CDR3 sequence is 14 residues long. Per germline, CDR1 PRHDT and CDR2 FYEKMQ (reference sequence).

This clonotype showed up many times. J is TRBJ2-2 and V is TRBV5-1, with 8 positions matching TRBD2. V was pared by 0 bases and J by 5 bases, with 6 bases of the junction left unmatched. The CDR3 is 16 amino acids. Per the germline V gene, CDR1 is SGHRS and CDR2 is YFSETQ. CDR3 amino acids: CASSLAGGPSTGELFF. The CDR3 region has the DNA TGCGCCAGCAGCTTGGCGGGAGGGCCTTCAACCGGGGAGCTGTTTTTT. The whole variable domain, remainder taken from reference TRBV5-1 and TRBJ2-2, is KAGVTQTPRYLIKTRGQQVTLSCSPISGHRSVSWYQQTPGQGLQFLFEYFSETQRNKGNFPGRFSGRQFSNSRSEMNVSTLELGDSALYLCASSLAGGPSTGELFFGEGSRLTVL.

The table lists this clonotype with a few counts. The chain combines TRBV5-1 with TRBJ2-3, with 9 bases aligning to TRBD2. V was clipped by 0 bases and J by 1 base; unmatched bases: 6. CDR1 and CDR2 from the germline V gene are SGHRS and YFSETQ. This CDR3 comprises 17 residues. CDR3 sequence (DNA): TGCGCCAGCAGCTTGGGTCCAGCGGGGGGCCGCACAGATACGCAGTATTTT. Amino acid sequence: CASSLGPAGGRTDTQYF.